Presented here are 18 T cell receptor beta chains from one specimen sequenced in a study of cytomegalovirus exposure and HLA in healthy donors. Both 60 Vbeta primers and 13 Jbeta primers went into the PCR. Clones were sequenced by immunoSEQ multiplex PCR, and TCRdb holds only the in-frame ones, with some missing. This sample lists roughly 120,000 clones; its ten largest clones have 2.2%. The sample consisted of PBMCs. The origin of the receptors is a man aged 35-49 years in good health and CMV-seronegative.

The gene calls are TRBV30 and TRBJ2-7; possible D gene TRBD2, 5 bases. The CDR3 length is 13 residues. In germline, CDR1 is GTSNPN, CDR2 SVGIG (reference sequence). V shed 5 bases and J shed 1 base, with 12 bases lying between them. The CDR3 here is CAWALEESYEQYF. CDR3 DNA: TGTGCCTGGGCACTAGAGGAATCCTACGAGCAGTACTTC.

This chain joins TRBV5-1 and TRBJ1-4, with TRBD1 identical over 7 bases. After removal of 4 bases from V and 7 bases from J, the junction contained 10 bases not matched to a gene. The CDR3 is made up of 15 amino acids. CDR1 and CDR2 from the germline V gene are SGHRS and YFSETQ. The DNA for the CDR3 is TGCGCCAGCAGCCGATACAGGGGAGATGGTGAAAAACTGTTTTTT. It is translated as CASSRYRGDGEKLFF.

This chain uses TRBV5-4 with TRBJ2-7; a weak D match, TRBD1 (6 bases). CDR1 SGHNT and CDR2 YYREEE come from the germline V gene (reference sequence). There are 14 residues in the CDR3. V was cut by 4 bases and J by 6 bases, with 17 bases left in between. In DNA, the CDR3 is TGTGCCAGCAGCGTCGACCGTGGGGGCGGCGAGCAGTACTTC. Its protein is CASSVDRGGGEQYF.

The genes are TRBV13 and TRBJ2-2, with TRBD2 identical over 10 bases. Germline lookup yields CDR1 PRHDT and CDR2 FYEKMQ (reference sequence). The V gene end was trimmed by 1 base and the J gene end by 4 bases; junction bases not matched to a gene: 3. This CDR3 has 16 residues. The CDR3 sequence is CASSLASGRTTGELFF. CDR3 DNA: TGTGCCAGCAGCTTAGCTAGCGGGAGAACCACCGGGGAGCTGTTTTTT.

The V call is TRBV14, the J call TRBJ2-1, with D perhaps TRBD1 (6 bases). Per germline, CDR1 SGHDN and CDR2 FVKESK. This CDR3 contains 15 residues. Trimming took 8 bases from V and 2 from J, leaving 16 bases between them. The CDR3 here is CASGTGIQPYNEQFF. The CDR3 coding sequence is TGTGCCAGCGGCACAGGGATCCAACCCTACAATGAGCAGTTCTTC.

CDR3 nucleotides: TGCGCCAGCAGCCGGGTCGACAGGTCCTACAATGAGCAGTTCTTC. Its protein is CASSRVDRSYNEQFF. This rearrangement joins TRBV5-1 to TRBJ2-1; possibly TRBD1 for D (6 bases). The CDR3 has 15 residues. Germline V gene data show CDR1 as SGHRS and CDR2 as YFSETQ. Trimming pared 4 bases from V and 1 base from J, leaving 12 bases between.

The CDR3 spells CASSVGGTSVRLDTQYF. The CDR3 DNA reads as TGTGCCAGCAGCGTAGGGGGGACTAGCGTCCGGTTAGATACGCAGTATTTT. J is TRBJ2-3 and V is TRBV9; 10 bases line up with TRBD2. Per the germline V gene, CDR1 is SGDLS and CDR2 is YYNGEE. CDR3 length: 17 amino acids. Trimming at V came to 0 bases and at J to 5 bases, leaving 9 bases not matched to a gene. Together with reference TRBV9 and TRBJ2-3, the CDR3 gives the full variable domain: DSGVTQTPKHLITATGQRVTLRCSPRSGDLSVYWYQQSLDQGLQFLIQYYNGEERAKGNILERFSAQQFPDLHSELNLSSLELGDSALYFCASSVGGTSVRLDTQYFGPGTRLTVL.

V is TRBV18 and J is TRBJ1-2; D not certain. The CDR3 has 13 residues. Deletions cut 4 bases from V and 8 bases from J, with 14 bases between. Germline CDR1 and CDR2: KGHSH and LQKENI. The CDR3 reads CASSRVYLVGYTF. The CDR3 DNA reads TGTGCCAGCTCACGTGTCTACTTGGTAGGCTACACCTTC.

The V and J genes are TRBV15 and TRBJ2-5; D ambiguous. Germline V lookup: CDR1 LNHNV, CDR2 YYDKDF (reference sequence). The germline V and J ends were trimmed by 0 bases and 7 bases, with 9 bases remaining between them. This CDR3 spans 13 amino acids. CDR3 region: CATSREAFGTQYF. The CDR3 DNA reads as TGTGCCACCAGCAGAGAAGCTTTTGGGACCCAGTACTTC.

V usage is TRBV6-1 and J usage is TRBJ2-7; TRBD1 matches 8 bases. Germline-derived CDR1 and CDR2 are MNHNS and SASEGT. The CDR3 runs 16 residues. The V and J ends lost 3 bases and 1 base, in that order; junction bases with no gene match: 8. The CDR3 is CASSEVVGTGSYEQYF. CDR3 coding DNA: TGTGCCAGCAGTGAGGTAGTAGGGACAGGTTCCTACGAGCAGTACTTC.

V gene TRBV5-4 combines with J gene TRBJ2-3; tentative D call: TRBD2 (5 bases). The germline V gene has CDR1 SGHNT and CDR2 YYREEE (reference sequence). This CDR3 is built from 15 residues. V was shortened by 4 bases and J by 0 bases, with 12 bases between the two germline ends. The CDR3 protein is CASSRSRTSTDTQYF. The CDR3 nucleotides are TGTGCCAGCAGCCGAAGCAGGACTAGCACAGATACGCAGTATTTT.

The chain combines TRBV20-1 with TRBJ2-7, with D possibly matching TRBD1 (6 bases). The CDR3 sequence is 11 residues long. Trimming stripped 7 bases from V and 6 bases from J, with 13 bases between. The germline gives CDR1 DFQATT, CDR2 SNEGSKA (reference sequence). CDR3 region: CSVRQAPEQYF. The CDR3 bases are TGCAGTGTGAGACAGGCCCCCGAGCAGTACTTC.

V and J are TRBV7-9 and TRBJ2-7; tentative D call: TRBD1 (5 bases). CDR3 length equals 15 residues. Trimming took 10 bases from V and 0 from J, leaving 19 bases between them. Germline CDR1 reads SEHNR; CDR2 reads FQNEAQ (reference sequence). CDR3 DNA: TGTGCCATTTACTCCGGGCAGGGAAGCTCCTACGAGCAGTACTTC. Encoded protein: CAIYSGQGSSYEQYF.

The chain carries TRBV7-8 and TRBJ2-7; 7 nucleotides line up with TRBD1. The V segment lost 8 bases and the J segment 2 bases; nucleotides outside the gene matches: 12. CDR3 length: 15 residues. Germline V gene sequence: CDR1 SGHVS, CDR2 FQNEAQ. The CDR3 here is CASQNLQGSAYEQYF. Written as DNA, the CDR3 is TGTGCCAGCCAAAACTTACAGGGGAGCGCCTACGAGCAGTACTTC.

This chain joins TRBV30 and TRBJ2-3; 10 positions match TRBD2. Trimming took 4 bases from V and 2 from J; bases not matched to a gene: 9. CDR3 length: 16 residues. CDR1 GTSNPN and CDR2 SVGIG come from the germline V gene (reference sequence). The CDR3 region has the DNA TGTGCCTGGACCTCACCACTAGCGGGGCACACAGATACGCAGTATTTT. This translates into CAWTSPLAGHTDTQYF.

The chain couples TRBV5-1 to TRBJ2-1; the match to TRBD1 covers 8 bases. The germline V gene encodes CDR1 SGHRS and CDR2 YFSETQ. The CDR3 runs 15 residues. Trimming took 4 bases from V and 6 from J; bases not matched to a gene: 9. The CDR3: CASSIGTTGGNEQFF. CDR3 DNA: TGCGCCAGCAGCATTGGGACCACAGGGGGCAATGAGCAGTTCTTC.

V usage is TRBV4-1 and J usage is TRBJ2-7; the match to TRBD2 covers 7 bases. V shed 5 bases, J shed 0 bases, and the junction held 13 bases outside the gene matches. Germline CDR1 MGHRA, CDR2 YSYEKL. The CDR3 totals 17 residues. The CDR3 DNA follows: TGCGCCAGCAGCTATACAGGAAGCGGGGAATACTCCTACGAGCAGTACTTC. Its protein is CASSYTGSGEYSYEQYF.

V and J are TRBV28 and TRBJ1-5; D perhaps matches TRBD1 (6 bases). The CDR3 length is 16 residues. With 0 bases removed from V and 6 bases from J, the gap between germline ends came to 15 bases. Germline CDR1 reads MDHEN; CDR2 reads SYDVKM. This CDR3 is CASSLWGGGFGQPQHF. The DNA of the CDR3 is TGTGCCAGCAGTTTATGGGGAGGGGGGTTCGGTCAGCCCCAGCATTTT.